The sample holds many counts of the clone carrying this T cell receptor beta chain. The data were taken from a study of early T cells in non-severe SARS-CoV-2 infection. Background on the study: Investigators sequenced bulk RNA drawn from unsorted whole blood, and chains remained unpaired.

Individual cDNA molecules were tagged with unique molecular identifiers. TCRdb processed the 5' RACE reads anew with MiXCR; each CDR3 protein has one entry. The repertoire includes tens of thousands of distinct CDR3 sequences, about 9.4% of them detected once, and around 8% sits in the top ten. The V gene's germline CDR1 is KGHSH and CDR2 LQKENI. The CDR3 runs 15 residues. V was clipped by 3 bases and J by 4 bases, with 13 bases between them. This specimen consisted of whole blood, obtained at baseline. The TCR was taken from an adult who was a healthcare worker with PCR-confirmed SARS-CoV-2 infection or an uninfected control (not recorded which). The chain has TRBV18 and TRBJ1-5; no clear D gene. The CDR3 is CASSPRASTNQPQHF. The CDR3 nucleotides are TGTGCCAGCTCACCTCGGGCCAGTACGAATCAGCCCCAGCATTTT.